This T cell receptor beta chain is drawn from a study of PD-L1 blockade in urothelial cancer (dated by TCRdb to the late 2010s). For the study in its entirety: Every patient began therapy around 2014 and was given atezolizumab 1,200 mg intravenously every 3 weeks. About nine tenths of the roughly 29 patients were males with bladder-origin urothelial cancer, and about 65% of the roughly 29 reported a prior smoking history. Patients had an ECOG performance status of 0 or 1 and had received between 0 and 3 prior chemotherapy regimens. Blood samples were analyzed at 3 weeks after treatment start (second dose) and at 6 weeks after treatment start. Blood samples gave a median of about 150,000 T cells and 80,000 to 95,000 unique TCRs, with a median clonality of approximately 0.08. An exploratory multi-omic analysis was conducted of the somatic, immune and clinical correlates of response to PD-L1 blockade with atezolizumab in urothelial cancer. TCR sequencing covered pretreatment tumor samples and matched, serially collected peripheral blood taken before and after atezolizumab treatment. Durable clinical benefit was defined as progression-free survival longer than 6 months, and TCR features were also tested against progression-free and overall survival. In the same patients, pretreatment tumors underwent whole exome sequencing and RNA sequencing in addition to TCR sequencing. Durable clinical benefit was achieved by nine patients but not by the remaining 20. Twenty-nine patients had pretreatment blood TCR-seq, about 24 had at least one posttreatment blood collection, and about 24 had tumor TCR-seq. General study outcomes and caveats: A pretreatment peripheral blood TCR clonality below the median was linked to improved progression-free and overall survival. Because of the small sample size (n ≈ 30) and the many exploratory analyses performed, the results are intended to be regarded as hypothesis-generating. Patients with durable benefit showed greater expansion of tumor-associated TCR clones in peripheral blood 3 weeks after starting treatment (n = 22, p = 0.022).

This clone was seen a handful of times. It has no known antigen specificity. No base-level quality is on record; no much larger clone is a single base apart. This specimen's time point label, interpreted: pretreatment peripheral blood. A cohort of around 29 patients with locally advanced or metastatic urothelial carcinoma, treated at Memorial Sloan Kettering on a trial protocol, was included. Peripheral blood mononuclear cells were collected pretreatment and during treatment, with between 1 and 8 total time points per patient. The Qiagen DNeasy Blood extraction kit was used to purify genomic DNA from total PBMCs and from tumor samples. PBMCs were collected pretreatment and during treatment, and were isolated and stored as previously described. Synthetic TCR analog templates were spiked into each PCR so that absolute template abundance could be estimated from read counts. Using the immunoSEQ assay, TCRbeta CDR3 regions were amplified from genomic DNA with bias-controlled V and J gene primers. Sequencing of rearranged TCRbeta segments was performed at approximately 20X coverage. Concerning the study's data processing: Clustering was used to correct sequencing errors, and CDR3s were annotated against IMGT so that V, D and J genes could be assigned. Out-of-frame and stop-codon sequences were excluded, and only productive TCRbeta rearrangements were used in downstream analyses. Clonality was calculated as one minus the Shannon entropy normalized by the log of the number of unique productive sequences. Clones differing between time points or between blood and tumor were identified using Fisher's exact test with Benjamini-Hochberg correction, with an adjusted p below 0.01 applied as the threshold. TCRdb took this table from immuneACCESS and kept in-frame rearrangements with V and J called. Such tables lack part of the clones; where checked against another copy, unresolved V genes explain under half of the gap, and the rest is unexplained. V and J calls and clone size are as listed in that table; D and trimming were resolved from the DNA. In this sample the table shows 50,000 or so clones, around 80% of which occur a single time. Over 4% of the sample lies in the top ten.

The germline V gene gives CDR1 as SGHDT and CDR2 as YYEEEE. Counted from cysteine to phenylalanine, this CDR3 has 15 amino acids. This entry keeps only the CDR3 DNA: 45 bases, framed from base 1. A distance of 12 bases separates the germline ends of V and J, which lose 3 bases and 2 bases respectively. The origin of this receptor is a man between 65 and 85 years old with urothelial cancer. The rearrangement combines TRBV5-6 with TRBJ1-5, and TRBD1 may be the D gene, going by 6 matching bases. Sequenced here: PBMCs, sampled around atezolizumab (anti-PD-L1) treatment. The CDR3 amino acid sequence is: CASSSRTVRNQPQHF. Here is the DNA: TGTGCCAGCAGCTCCCGGACAGTGCGCAATCAGCCCCAGCATTTT.